This T cell receptor (beta chain) was captured by sequencing in a study of siplizumab effects on memory and regulatory T cells (dated by TCRdb to the late 2010s). Study-wide context: The effect of the anti-CD2 antibody siplizumab on alloreactive T-cell subsets was examined in allogeneic mixed lymphocyte reactions constructed from human PBMCs. Paper-wide results and their limitations: Among mappable alloreactive CD4+ clones, an average Treg-derived fraction of 68.8% was observed with siplizumab, compared with approximately 30% in control reactions. The cumulative frequency of alloreactive sequences that could be traced back to unstimulated CD4+ memory T cells was significantly reduced by siplizumab. A naive or memory phenotype could not be assigned to roughly 75-95% of proliferating CD4+ or CD8+ clones. Greater diversity appeared to be present in unstimulated naive T cells than in memory T cells, and a substantial contribution to the alloresponse seemed to be made by naive cells. The suppressive function of proliferating Tregs from siplizumab cultures was not functionally confirmed. Because sequences below about 10^-5 frequency were poorly captured, only a minor fraction of alloreactive clones could be mapped to unstimulated subsets.

According to the germline V gene (reference sequence), CDR1 reads MNHEY and CDR2 reads SMNVEV. The CDR3 contains 14 residues, cysteine and phenylalanine counted. Kept here is only the CDR3 DNA, which spans 42 bases and is read in frame from base 1. Libraries were made using the immunoSEQ multiplex PCR assay. Each sample had 85,000 to 100,000 TCR templates assayed by the deep sequencing platform. Genomic DNA extracted from sorted T cells was used for TCRbeta CDR3 sequencing. On the authors' methods: The R programming language was used for clonal analysis of the TCRbeta CDR3 data. Alloreactive CD4+ and CD8+ clones were identified by comparing unstimulated samples to CFSE-low samples taken after the reaction. Regulatory or non-regulatory origin of alloreactive CD4+ clones was assigned by matching sequences to the sorted unstimulated Treg and non-Treg repertoires. In its TCRdb copy, this immuneACCESS table keeps in-frame sequences only and misses some clones. Where compared with another copy, unresolved V genes explain less than half of these, and the others have no known cause. V, J and clone size were drawn from that table, and D and trimming were deduced from the DNA. Counted in this sample were 87,000 or so clones; around 89% of them appeared once. Together, the top ten hold around 14% of the sample.

Sorted unstimulated T cells and proliferating T cells recovered from mixed lymphocyte reactions underwent TCRbeta CDR3 sequencing. Fresh whole blood from more than 9 HLA-typed healthy donors served as the source for isolating PBMCs. Concerning this clone: Its antigen target is currently unknown. Relative to the germline gene, one junction end is altered; a read error may explain this.

The chain is assembled from TRBV27 and TRBJ1-4; D gene: possibly TRBD1, on 6 matching bases. The TCR sequence derives from a human donor in good health. Sequencing was done on a sample of CD4+ T cells sorted from blood. Here the CDR3 is given as CAGSSTGWNEKLFF. The DNA reads as follows: TGTGCCGGCAGTTCAACAGGGTGGAATGAAAAACTGTTTTTT.